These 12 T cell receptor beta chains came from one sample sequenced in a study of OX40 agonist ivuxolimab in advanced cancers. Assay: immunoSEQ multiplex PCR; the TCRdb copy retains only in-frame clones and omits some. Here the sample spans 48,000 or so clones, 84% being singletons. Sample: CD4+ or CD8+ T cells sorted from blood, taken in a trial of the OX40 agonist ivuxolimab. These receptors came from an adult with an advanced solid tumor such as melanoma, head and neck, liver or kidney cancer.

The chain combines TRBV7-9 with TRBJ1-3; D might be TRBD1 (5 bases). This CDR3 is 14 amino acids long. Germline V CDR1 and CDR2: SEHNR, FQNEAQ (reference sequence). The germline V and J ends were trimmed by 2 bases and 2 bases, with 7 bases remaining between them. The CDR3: CASSLWGTGNTIYF. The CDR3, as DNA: TGTGCCAGCAGCTTATGGGGGACTGGAAACACCATATATTTT.

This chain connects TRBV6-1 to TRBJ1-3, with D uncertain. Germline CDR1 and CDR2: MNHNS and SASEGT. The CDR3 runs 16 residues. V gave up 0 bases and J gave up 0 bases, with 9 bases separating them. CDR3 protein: CASSEARTNSGNTIYF. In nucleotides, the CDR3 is TGTGCCAGCAGTGAAGCGCGGACCAACTCTGGAAACACCATATATTTT.

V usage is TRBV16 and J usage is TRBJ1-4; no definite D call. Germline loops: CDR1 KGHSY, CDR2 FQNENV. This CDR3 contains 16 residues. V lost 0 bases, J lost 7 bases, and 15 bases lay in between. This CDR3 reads CASSQSLTTAGEKLFF. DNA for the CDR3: TGTGCCAGCAGCCAATCATTAACTACGGCGGGTGAAAAACTGTTTTTT. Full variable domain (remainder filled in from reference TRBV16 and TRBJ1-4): GEEVAQTPKHLVRGEGQKAKLYCAPIKGHSYVFWYQQVLKNEFKFLISFQNENVFDETGMPKERFSAKCLPNSPCSLEIQATKLEDSAVYFCASSQSLTTAGEKLFFGSGTQLSVL.

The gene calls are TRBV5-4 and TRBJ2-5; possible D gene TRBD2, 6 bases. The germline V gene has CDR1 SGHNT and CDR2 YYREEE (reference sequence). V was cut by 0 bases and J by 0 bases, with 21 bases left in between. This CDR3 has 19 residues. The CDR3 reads CASSLVGPWASANQETQYF. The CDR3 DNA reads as TGTGCCAGCAGCTTGGTGGGTCCATGGGCTAGCGCCAACCAAGAGACCCAGTACTTC.

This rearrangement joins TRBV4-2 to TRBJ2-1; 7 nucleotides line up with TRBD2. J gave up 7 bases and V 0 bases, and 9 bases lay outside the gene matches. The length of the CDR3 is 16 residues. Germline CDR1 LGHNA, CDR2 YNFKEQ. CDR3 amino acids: CASSQDLAGVSNEQFF. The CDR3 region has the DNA TGTGCCAGCAGCCAAGATTTGGCGGGAGTGAGTAATGAGCAGTTCTTC.

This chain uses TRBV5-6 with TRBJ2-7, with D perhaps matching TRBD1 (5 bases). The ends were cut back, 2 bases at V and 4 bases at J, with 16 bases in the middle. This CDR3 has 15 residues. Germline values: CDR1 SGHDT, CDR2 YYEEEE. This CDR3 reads CASSFRAGPSYEQYF. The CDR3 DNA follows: TGTGCCAGCAGCTTTCGGGCAGGGCCTTCATACGAGCAGTACTTC.

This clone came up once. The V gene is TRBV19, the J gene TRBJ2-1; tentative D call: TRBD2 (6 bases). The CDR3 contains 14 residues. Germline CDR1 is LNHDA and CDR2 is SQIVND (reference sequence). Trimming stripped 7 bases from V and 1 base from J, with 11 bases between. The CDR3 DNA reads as TGTGCCAGTAAACGCGGGGAATCCTACAATGAGCAGTTCTTC. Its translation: CASKRGESYNEQFF.

CDR3 sequence: CASSQDGTSGETQYF. The CDR3 DNA follows: TGCGCCAGCAGCCAAGATGGAACTAGCGGAGAGACCCAGTACTTC. The chain carries TRBV4-1 and TRBJ2-5; 8 bases match TRBD2. V lost 0 bases, J lost 4 bases, and 4 bases stayed unmatched. The CDR3 consists of 15 residues. CDR1 is MGHRA and CDR2 is YSYEKL in the germline V gene.

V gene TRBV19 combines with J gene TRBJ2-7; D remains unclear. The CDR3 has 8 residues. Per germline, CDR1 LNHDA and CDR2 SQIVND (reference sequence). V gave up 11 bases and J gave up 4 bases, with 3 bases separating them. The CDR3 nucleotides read TGTGCCCTTTACGAGCAGTACTTC. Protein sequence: CALYEQYF.

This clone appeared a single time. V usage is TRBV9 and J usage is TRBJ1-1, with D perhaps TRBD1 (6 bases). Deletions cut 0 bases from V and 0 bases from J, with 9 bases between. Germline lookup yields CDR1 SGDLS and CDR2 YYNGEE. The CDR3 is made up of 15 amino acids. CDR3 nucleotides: TGTGCCAGCAGCGTAGTGGGGGCTTTGAACACTGAAGCTTTCTTT. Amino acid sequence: CASSVVGALNTEAFF.

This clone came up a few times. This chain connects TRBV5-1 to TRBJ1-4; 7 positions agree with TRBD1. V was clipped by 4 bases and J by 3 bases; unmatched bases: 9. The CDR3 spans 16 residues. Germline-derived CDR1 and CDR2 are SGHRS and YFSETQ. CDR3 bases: TGCGCCAGCAGCCACGACAGGGTGGCGGCTAATGAAAAACTGTTTTTT. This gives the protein CASSHDRVAANEKLFF.

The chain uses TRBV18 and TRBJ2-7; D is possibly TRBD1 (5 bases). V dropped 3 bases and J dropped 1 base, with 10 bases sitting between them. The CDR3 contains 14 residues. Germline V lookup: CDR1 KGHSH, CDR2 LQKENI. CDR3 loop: CASSPRQTSYEQYF. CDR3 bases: TGTGCCAGCTCACCCCGACAGACATCCTACGAGCAGTACTTC.